The clone carrying this T cell receptor beta chain was counted between two and nine times. Stated time point: patch test 1, 2 weeks after DPC sensitization. Treatment: therapeutic diphenylcyclopropenone sensitization with weekly scalp DPC. Investigators collected blood before applying each patch test. What the library attached to individual cDNA molecules were unique molecular identifiers. In the authors' workflow: A typical sample had roughly 96,000 TCRs, with about 20,000 to 700,000 overall. MiXCR, applied by TCRdb to the RACE reads, yields one record per CDR3 protein. It is TCRdb's table, rather than the study itself, that gives the V and J calls and clone size. The data hold around 300,000 distinct CDR3 sequences, with about 7% observed a single time. This record comes from a study of human T cells and chemical hapten exposure. For the study at large: From small differences in pooled library volume came most of the variation in per-sample TCR yields.

V was clipped by 4 bases and J by 6 bases; unmatched bases: 11. The CDR3 sequence is 15 residues long. The germline V gene has CDR1 MNHNS and CDR2 SASEGT. Sequenced material: whole blood, taken in connection with sensitization to the hapten diphenylcyclopropenone (DPC). The chain couples TRBV6-1 to TRBJ1-1, with 7 positions matching TRBD1. The clonotype was recovered from a woman under 30 with alopecia areata. Some clones in this sample may be carry-over from other donors' samples. For the CDR3, the DNA is TGTGCCAGCAGTGGCCGGGACAGTGAAATGGCTGAAGCTTTCTTT. This codes for CASSGRDSEMAEAFF.